This T cell receptor (beta chain) appears in the sequencing data of a study of shared clonotypes between healthy human individuals. On this clone itself: Its antigen is unidentified.

Germline lookup yields CDR1 SGHAT and CDR2 FQNNGV. The ends lost 3 bases at V and 14 bases at J; junction bases unmatched: 24. The CDR3 extends over 19 amino acids. All donors were healthy HIV-negative adults lacking recent acute infections or vaccinations. The study separated CD4+ cells into CD45RA+ naive and CD45RA-negative memory subsets. The table came from immunoSEQ multiplex PCR; TCRdb's copy has only in-frame clones and leaves some out. The sample yields around 2.1 million clones, almost 96% seen once. Findings and limits, study-wide: Inspection by rarefaction showed sorted-subset sequencing to be incomplete despite large depth.

The rearrangement links TRBV11-2 to TRBJ2-4; 11 bases match TRBD1. The sample was naive CD4+ T cells sorted from blood. The subset here: CD45RA+ positively selected. The clonotype was recovered from a young man in good health. The chain's CDR3 is CASSFFLRAVDRGRLRKYF. CDR3 nucleotide sequence: TGTGCCAGCAGCTTTTTTTTGAGGGCGGTGGACAGGGGGCGCCTTAGGAAGTACTTC.